This is a list of T cell receptor beta chains from one sample in a study of cytomegalovirus exposure and HLA in healthy donors. Profiling relied on immunoSEQ multiplex PCR, and the TCRdb table lists in-frame clones only, not all of them. Of some 100,000 clones listed, around three quarters were seen once; the top ten hold 4.1%. The sample consisted of PBMCs. These receptor sequences come from a female donor in good health and CMV-seropositive. The CDR3 runs from the conserved cysteine through the conserved F or W. A D gene is named only where the DNA matches it firmly. The size field is filled for only some rows; it gives once, few, many or a size class.

few	TRBV7-9	TRBD1	TRBJ1-1	TGTGCCAGCAGCTTACCCCGGACAGGAGCTGGGACTGAAGCTTTCTTT	CASSLPRTGAGTEAFF
-	TRBV19	-	TRBJ2-7	TGTGCCAGTAGTGGGCGACTAGGCCGGGGCGACGAGCAGTACTTC	CASSGRLGRGDEQYF
-	TRBV9	-	TRBJ1-2	TGTGCCAGCAGCGTAGGGCAGGGCCTCTATGGCTACACCTTC	CASSVGQGLYGYTF
once	TRBV6-6	TRBD2	TRBJ2-1	TGTGCCAGCAGTTCGTCGGGACTAGCGGGAGAGTTCTTC	CASSSSGLAGEFF
-	TRBV9	-	TRBJ2-7	TGTGCCAGTAGCGTAGGGGAGCCGATATACGAGCAGTACTTC	CASSVGEPIYEQYF
-	TRBV7-9	-	TRBJ2-1	TGTTCCAGCAGCTCGGGACCGTCGGGGGTATCCCAGGCGGATGAGCAGTTCTTC	CSSSSGPSGVSQADEQFF
-	TRBV6-6	-	TRBJ1-2	TGTGCCAGCAGTTACGAGCCGGACTATGGCTACACCTTC	CASSYEPDYGYTF
-	TRBV18	-	TRBJ2-5	TGTGCCAGCTCACCATCGGGGGAGACCCAGTACTTC	CASSPSGETQYF
-	TRBV19	-	TRBJ1-2	TGTGCCAGTAGTGTCGACCTAGACTATGGCTACACCTTC	CASSVDLDYGYTF
-	TRBV2	TRBD2	TRBJ2-1	TGTGCCAGCAGTGAAGACCCAGCGGGAGCCCTCCGGGATGAGCAGTTCTTC	CASSEDPAGALRDEQFF
-	TRBV2	-	TRBJ1-1	TGTGCCAGCGGGATGGACAGCGACACTGAAGCTTTCTTT	CASGMDSDTEAFF
-	TRBV6-6	TRBD1	TRBJ1-1	TGTGCCACCTTTGAGTCGAGACAGGGGGACACTGAAGCTTTCTTT	CATFESRQGDTEAFF
-	TRBV7-9	-	TRBJ1-1	TGTGCCAGCAGCCCAACAAGAGCCAGGGGTGGGGACACTGAAGCTTTCTTT	CASSPTRARGGDTEAFF
-	TRBV6-1	-	TRBJ1-5	TGTGCCAGCAGTGAAGCCCGGGGGGCCCCAAATCAGCCCCAGCATTTT	CASSEARGAPNQPQHF
-	TRBV7-2	TRBD1	TRBJ1-6	TGTGCCAGCAGCTTAGAGGGACAGGGTAGCTCACCCCTCCACTTT	CASSLEGQGSSPLHF
-	TRBV9	TRBD2	TRBJ2-7	TGTGCCAGCAGCCTCAGCGGGCGGGAGGGGATCTCCTACGAGCAGTACTTC	CASSLSGREGISYEQYF
-	TRBV19	-	TRBJ1-1	TGTGCCAGTAGAGAGCTAACGGGGTACACTGAAGCTTTCTTT	CASRELTGYTEAFF
-	TRBV30	TRBD2	TRBJ2-1	TGTGCCTGGAGTGTACGCGGTAGCGGGGATTATAATGAGCAGTTCTTC	CAWSVRGSGDYNEQFF
-	TRBV18	TRBD2	TRBJ2-2	TGTGCCAGCTCACCGCGACTGACTAGCGGGGCCGACGCCGGGGAGCTGTTTTTT	CASSPRLTSGADAGELFF
-	TRBV9	TRBD2	TRBJ2-2	TGTGCCAGCAGCGTCCTTAGCGGGGGGGACCGAGCTAACACCGGGGAGCTGTTTTTT	CASSVLSGGDRANTGELFF
-	TRBV4-1	-	TRBJ1-5	TGCGCCAGCAGCCAAATAGAGGGGGTCCAGCCCCAGCATTTT	CASSQIEGVQPQHF
-	TRBV4-1	TRBD2	TRBJ2-1	TGCGCCAGCAGCCAAGGCGGACTAGCGGGGGGTGAGCAGTTCTTC	CASSQGGLAGGEQFF
few	TRBV7-2	TRBD2	TRBJ2-1	TGTGCCAGCAGCTCGCTTGGGACTAGCGGGAGCGGTCTGGGTGAGCAGTTCTTC	CASSSLGTSGSGLGEQFF
-	TRBV7-2	-	TRBJ2-7	TGTGCCAGCAGCCCGGCGGAAAAGCAGTACTTC	CASSPAEKQYF
once	TRBV6-1	-	TRBJ1-3	TGTGCCAGCAGTGAACTGAGGCGGAGCTCTGGAAACACCATATATTTT	CASSELRRSSGNTIYF
-	TRBV10-1	TRBD2	TRBJ2-2	TGCGCCAGTAGTAGGACTAGCGGGACATACACCGGGGAGCTGTTTTTT	CASSRTSGTYTGELFF
-	TRBV27	TRBD1	TRBJ2-4	TGTGCCAGCAGTTTACGGGGTCAACCGGGACAGGGGTCAGGAAACATTCAGTACTTC	CASSLRGQPGQGSGNIQYF
-	TRBV18	-	TRBJ1-1	TGTGCCAGCTCATTACAACAGGGTTTTGACACTGAAGCTTTCTTT	CASSLQQGFDTEAFF
-	TRBV5-1	-	TRBJ2-3	TGCGCCAGCAGCTTGGGTTTCGGGGGTCCTGGCGATACGCAGTATTTT	CASSLGFGGPGDTQYF
-	TRBV14	TRBD1	TRBJ2-7	TGTGCCAGCAGCCAAGGTGATTCCCGGGACAGGGGCTACGAGCAGTACTTC	CASSQGDSRDRGYEQYF
-	TRBV5-1	-	TRBJ2-1	TGCGCCAGCAGCTGGGGCCTTACAGGGAAGTCCTACAATGAGCAGTTCTTC	CASSWGLTGKSYNEQFF
-	TRBV27	-	TRBJ2-2	TGTGCCAGCAGTTTACCAGGTGTGGCGGGGGAGCTGTTTTTT	CASSLPGVAGELFF
-	TRBV7-9	TRBD2	TRBJ2-7	TGTTCCAGCAGCTCATTAGCGGGAGGGCCAACCGAGCAGTACTTC	CSSSSLAGGPTEQYF
-	TRBV18	-	TRBJ2-7	TGTGCCAGCTCACCCGACAGCTACTCCTACGAGCAGTACTTC	CASSPDSYSYEQYF
-	TRBV7-2	TRBD1	TRBJ2-7	TGTGCCAGCAGTCTGACAGGGGGCTACGAGCAGTACTTC	CASSLTGGYEQYF
-	TRBV5-6	TRBD2	TRBJ2-2	TGTGCCAGCAGCCTGCGGACTAGCGGGAGCCCCGGGACCGGGGAGCTGTTTTTT	CASSLRTSGSPGTGELFF
-	TRBV2	-	TRBJ2-1	TGTGCCAGCAGTGAAGGCGGGAATAAGCAGTTCTTC	CASSEGGNKQFF
once	TRBV5-6	-	TRBJ2-7	TGTGCCAGCAGCTTGGCCAGGGAAACCTACGAGCAGTACTTC	CASSLARETYEQYF
-	TRBV15	-	TRBJ1-2	TGTGCCACCAGCAGAGATATGACCGGGGGGCAAGTTGGCTACACCTTC	CATSRDMTGGQVGYTF
-	TRBV29-1	TRBD2	TRBJ2-7	TGCAGCGTTGGCACGGGAGGGCCCTACGAGCAGTACTTC	CSVGTGGPYEQYF
-	TRBV4-2	TRBD2	TRBJ2-5	TGTGCCAGCAGCCAAGAATCTGGGGGTCTAGCGGGGGCTTTTGGGAAGACCCAGTACTTC	CASSQESGGLAGAFGKTQYF
-	TRBV6-6	-	TRBJ1-1	TGTGCCAGCAGCCCCCCGCAGGGGTCAGGTGAAGCTTTCTTT	CASSPPQGSGEAFF
-	TRBV7-2	TRBD1	TRBJ2-5	TGTGCCAGCAGCCCCGGGACAGGGGGCCCTCGTGAGACCCAGTACTTC	CASSPGTGGPRETQYF
-	TRBV4-3	TRBD1	TRBJ1-2	TGCGCCAGCAGCCAAGATTCCGGGACAGGGGTTTTTTACTATGGCTACACCTTC	CASSQDSGTGVFYYGYTF
-	TRBV5-1	TRBD2	TRBJ2-1	TGCGCCAGCAGGCCCTCGTCGGGGGGATACAATGAGCAGTTCTTC	CASRPSSGGYNEQFF
-	TRBV7-9	-	TRBJ2-5	TGTGCCAGCAGCCTCGGGGGGCCTGGGGAGACCCAGTACTTC	CASSLGGPGETQYF
-	TRBV27	-	TRBJ2-7	TGTGCCAGCAGTTTACAGCGGAGCTACGAGCAGTACTTC	CASSLQRSYEQYF
-	TRBV7-9	TRBD2	TRBJ2-7	TGTTCCAGCAGCCGGACTAGCCGCGACGAGCAGTACTTC	CSSSRTSRDEQYF
once	TRBV7-7	-	TRBJ2-3	TGTGCCAGCAGCTTATCTTACTCTTCAGATACGCAGTATTTT	CASSLSYSSDTQYF
once	TRBV5-1	-	TRBJ1-6	TGCGCCAGCAGCTTGGAGCTGAAGGGGATAGCACCCCTCCACTTT	CASSLELKGIAPLHF
-	TRBV18	TRBD1	TRBJ2-7	TGTGCCAGCTCACGGTACGGGACAGGGAGTTCCTACGAGCAGTACTTC	CASSRYGTGSSYEQYF
few	TRBV5-6	-	TRBJ2-7	TGTGCCAGCAGCTTGACCTACAGGGGAGGCGAGCAGTACTTC	CASSLTYRGGEQYF
-	TRBV7-9	TRBD1	TRBJ2-7	TGTGCCAGCAGCTCTGTCCGGGACAGGGTCTACGAGCAGTACTTC	CASSSVRDRVYEQYF
-	TRBV7-9	TRBD2	TRBJ2-5	TGTGCCAGCAGCCGCGGGGGAGGCGGGGAGACCCAGTACTTC	CASSRGGGGETQYF
-	TRBV19	TRBD1	TRBJ1-5	TGTGCCAGTAGTTTACACAGGGGAGGCAATCAGCCCCAGCATTTT	CASSLHRGGNQPQHF
-	TRBV5-1	-	TRBJ2-2	TGCGCCAGCAGCACGGGGGGCTCGAACACCGGGGAGCTGTTTTTT	CASSTGGSNTGELFF
-	TRBV5-4	TRBD1	TRBJ1-2	TGTGCCAGCAGCGTTGGACAGGGACCTATTTTCTATGGCTACACCTTC	CASSVGQGPIFYGYTF
-	TRBV28	TRBD2	TRBJ2-5	TGTGCCGGATCCGGGACTAGCGGGAGAGACGAGGAGACCCAGTACTTC	CAGSGTSGRDEETQYF
-	TRBV7-2	TRBD2	TRBJ2-5	TGTGCCAGCAGCTCCGGACTAGCGGGGGTAGAGACCCAGTACTTC	CASSSGLAGVETQYF